Each of the 6 T cell receptor beta chains below was sequenced from the same sample in a study of beta chain features in type 1 diabetes. Expressed TCRB transcripts were sequenced because the isolated RNA had all been reverse transcribed beforehand. Produced via immunoSEQ multiplex PCR; TCRdb's table is partial and in-frame only. The table records 250,000 to 300,000 clones, under 8.5% of them present only once. Sequenced sample: central memory CD4+ T cells from blood. All receptors come from a woman aged 18-30 years in good health.

The chain is built from TRBV28 and TRBJ2-7; the match to TRBD1 covers 7 bases. The CDR3 is 17 amino acids. Trimming removed 3 bases from V and 5 bases from J; junction bases left unmatched: 16. Looked up from germline, CDR1 is MDHEN and CDR2 is SYDVKM. The CDR3 DNA sequence: TGTGCCAGCAGTTTCACAGGGGCACGAGGGTCGCCCCACGAGCAGTACGTC. Amino acids: CASSFTGARGSPHEQYV.

This clone has more than one count but fewer than ten. The chain combines TRBV19 with TRBJ2-2; 8 bases fit TRBD1. The CDR3 runs to 18 residues. Germline V lookup: CDR1 LNHDA, CDR2 SQIVND (reference sequence). V lost 4 bases, J lost 2 bases, and 12 bases stayed unmatched. CDR3 loop: CASSNEFAGTGNTGELFF. CDR3 bases: TGTGCCAGTAGTAACGAATTCGCCGGGACAGGAAACACCGGGGAGCTGTTTTTT.

This clone was seen more than once but under ten times. This rearrangement joins TRBV7-9 to TRBJ2-5, with D hard to call. Germline-derived CDR1 and CDR2 are SEHNR and FQNEAQ (reference sequence). The CDR3 is 13 residues long. V was trimmed by 9 bases and J by 0 bases, leaving 11 bases between them. CDR3 nucleotide sequence: TGTGCCAGTTTATACAGTAACCAAGAGACCCAGTACTTC. Encoded protein: CASLYSNQETQYF.

This clone was seen a few times. This chain connects TRBV4-1 to TRBJ2-3, with 11 bases aligning to TRBD2. Trimming at V came to 1 base and at J to 4 bases, leaving 13 bases not matched to a gene. Germline V gene sequence: CDR1 MGHRA, CDR2 YSYEKL. The CDR3 loop spans 19 amino acids. CDR3 in amino acids: CASSQVEGLAALVADTQYF. The CDR3 coding sequence is TGCGCCAGCAGCCAAGTAGAGGGACTAGCGGCTCTTGTAGCAGATACGCAGTATTTT.

The chain has TRBV5-1 and TRBJ1-1; D call uncertain. V shed 0 bases and J shed 1 base, with 10 bases lying between them. The CDR3 consists of 15 residues. In germline, CDR1 is SGHRS, CDR2 YFSETQ. CDR3 sequence: CASSLEGLANTEAFF. CDR3 nucleotides: TGCGCCAGCAGCTTGGAAGGGTTGGCGAACACTGAAGCTTTCTTT.

The genes are TRBV25-1 and TRBJ1-1, with D unresolved. Trimming cost V 5 bases and J 8 bases, with 15 bases left between them. The length of the CDR3 is 13 residues. Germline loops: CDR1 MGHDK, CDR2 SYGVNS. In nucleotides, the CDR3 is TGTGCCAGCAGTTTTCACACCCCGGGAGAAGCTTTCTTT. Translating gives CASSFHTPGEAFF.